This T cell receptor beta chain was profiled in a study of beta chain features in type 1 diabetes. This clone has only a few counts. Its antigen is unidentified. Every bit of the isolated RNA underwent reverse transcription, so sequencing read expressed TCRB transcripts. Profiled with immunoSEQ multiplex PCR; TCRdb holds only in-frame clones, not every one. The table includes roughly 400,000 clones, over 9% detected once. Germline assignment: CDR1 MNHEY and CDR2 SVGAGI. Trimming cost V 9 bases and J 3 bases; bases outside gene matches: 1. The length of the CDR3 is 11 residues. Findings of the study overall: For Type 1 diabetes patients, all four CD4+ subsets carried TCRB CDR3s that were moderately but significantly shorter.

This clonotype originated in a man aged 25-45 years with type 1 diabetes. Sequencing was done on a sample of central memory CD4+ T cells from blood. The chain combines TRBV6-5 with TRBJ2-7, with 8 nucleotides matching TRBD2. The CDR3 region has the DNA TGTGCCAGTACTAGCGGCTACGAGCAGTACTTC. Amino acids: CASTSGYEQYF.